The clone carrying this TCR beta chain was seen a single time. What it binds is unknown. Profiling that covered TCR beta VDJ and CDR3 relied on genomic DNA as its template. From the reads, TCRdb called clonotypes with MiXCR, one entry per CDR3 protein. The table records about 42,000 distinct CDR3 sequences, approximately 67% of them present only once. These data originate in a study of CD8+CD57+ T cells in acquired aplastic anemia. In the study overall: DNA per sorted CD4+ or CD8+ sample ranged 0.2 to 27.4 ug, averaging about 2.9 ug. For CD4+ cells, healthy donors had an average of approximately 9.8 million reads. Study observations and caveats: Levels of CD8+ Simpson's diversity were not significantly distinct in patients versus controls. Between patients and controls, approximately 29 CD8+ CDR3 sequences were found in common.

The CDR3 loop spans 12 amino acids. With 8 bases removed from V and 7 bases from J, the gap between germline ends came to 15 bases. Germline V gives CDR1 SNHLY, CDR2 FYNNEI. Sequences were obtained from sorted CD4+, CD8+, or CD8+CD57+ T cells (not recorded which) from PBMCs. The sequence was obtained from a human donor in good health, serving as a control. This rearrangement joins TRBV2 to TRBJ2-7; the D gene is possibly TRBD2 (6 bases). The CDR3 region is CASGGSGLEQYF. CDR3 coding DNA: TGTGCCAGCGGGGGGTCGGGGCTGGAGCAGTACTTC.